The present T cell receptor beta chain was sequenced within a study of cytomegalovirus exposure and HLA in healthy donors. The V gene lost 2 bases and the J gene lost 5 bases, with 16 bases spanning the gap. This CDR3 has 16 amino acids. The germline CDR1 and CDR2 sequences are LGHNA and YNFKEQ. Use of 60 Vbeta and 13 Jbeta primers characterized the PCR. The method was immunoSEQ multiplex PCR; TCRdb's version includes in-frame clones alone and lacks a portion of them. Among approximately 90,000 clones listed, roughly four fifths were seen once. The chain employs TRBV4-2 and TRBJ2-1; TRBD1 might be the D (5 bases). The sequenced material came from PBMCs. This clonotype was obtained from a man younger than 45 in good health and CMV-seronegative. The CDR3 bases are TGTGCCAGCAGCCAACAGGGATTCACAAAAAACAATGAGCAGTTCTTC. Protein sequence: CASSQQGFTKNNEQFF.